Shown below are 27 T cell receptor beta chains from a single sample sequenced in a study of blood T cell repertoires in COVID-19. The assay was immunoSEQ multiplex PCR, and TCRdb's table has in-frame clones only and misses some. The data contain approximately 260,000 clones, roughly 85% of them seen just once; the ten biggest clones take up over 4.5%. The specimen sequenced was peripheral blood. These receptors originate from a man between 60 and 75 years old who had recovered from COVID-19.

This sequence joins TRBV11-2 and TRBJ1-3; D not certain. The CDR3 has 15 amino acids. Germline assignment: CDR1 SGHAT and CDR2 FQNNGV. Between the trimmed V and J ends, which lost 1 base and 0 bases, there was a span of 7 bases. CDR3 residues: CASSLAGSSGNTIYF. The CDR3 region has the DNA TGTGCCAGCAGCTTAGCGGGGTCCTCTGGAAACACCATATATTTT. Based on the CDR3 plus reference TRBV11-2 and TRBJ1-3, the full variable domain is EAGVAQSPRYKIIEKRQSVAFWCNPISGHATLYWYQQILGQGPKLLIQFQNNGVVDDSQLPKDRFSAERLKGVDSTLKIQPAKLEDSAVYLCASSLAGSSGNTIYFGEGSWLTVV.

The V and J genes are TRBV18 and TRBJ1-2, with D possibly TRBD1 on 5 matching bases. CDR1 and CDR2 (germline): KGHSH, LQKENI. With 6 bases removed from V and 4 bases from J, the gap between germline ends came to 12 bases. This CDR3 has 13 residues. CDR3 sequence reads: CASSQDSSYGYTF. The CDR3 region has the DNA TGTGCCAGCTCTCAAGACAGCAGCTATGGCTACACCTTC.

This clone occurred once. The chain joins TRBV18 to TRBJ2-4, with D possibly TRBD2 on 5 matching bases. Germline CDR1 and CDR2: KGHSH and LQKENI. Trimming pared 3 bases from V and 0 bases from J, leaving 9 bases between. CDR3 size: 15 residues. CDR3 sequence reads: CASSPIEGAKNIQYF. In DNA, the CDR3 is TGTGCCAGCTCACCGATCGAGGGAGCCAAAAACATTCAGTACTTC.

CDR3 loop: CASSLGQNTGELFF. CDR3 DNA: TGTGCCAGCAGCCTGGGACAGAACACCGGGGAGCTGTTTTTT. The gene calls are TRBV7-9 and TRBJ2-2; TRBD1 might be the D (6 bases). The CDR3 runs to 14 residues. CDR1 and CDR2 from the germline V gene are SEHNR and FQNEAQ (reference sequence). With 5 bases removed from V and 1 base from J, the gap between germline ends came to 8 bases.

The chain couples TRBV29-1 to TRBJ2-3; 9 bases align to TRBD1. From germline, CDR1 is SQVTM and CDR2 ANQGSEA. J gave up 2 bases and V 8 bases, and 8 bases lay outside the gene matches. This CDR3 comprises 14 residues. The CDR3, as DNA: TGCAGCAGCGGACAGGGGCTAAACACAGATACGCAGTATTTT. Protein: CSSGQGLNTDTQYF.

The chain uses TRBV9 and TRBJ2-2; D remains ambiguous. The length of the CDR3 is 11 residues. Germline CDR1 SGDLS, CDR2 YYNGEE. With 4 bases removed from V and 5 bases from J, the gap between germline ends came to 3 bases. The chain's CDR3 is CASSTTGELFF. CDR3 nucleotides: TGTGCCAGCAGCACAACCGGGGAGCTGTTTTTT.

The chain has TRBV6-5 and TRBJ2-1; 12 bases fit TRBD2. The length of the CDR3 is 15 residues. Unmatched junction bases numbered 5, after V lost 6 bases and J lost 5 bases. Germline CDR1 MNHEY, CDR2 SVGAGI. CDR3 sequence: CASRASGRDNNEQFF. The DNA of the CDR3 is TGTGCCAGCAGGGCTAGCGGGAGGGACAACAATGAGCAGTTCTTC.

This clone was counted a few times. V is TRBV28 and J is TRBJ1-5; TRBD1 matches at 9 bases. This CDR3 spans 20 amino acids. Germline V lookup: CDR1 MDHEN, CDR2 SYDVKM. Germline trimming cut 4 bases from V and 6 bases from J; bases unmatched to any gene: 22. The CDR3, as DNA: TGTGCCAGCAGTTCCTCCCCCCGGACAGGGGCGGCCTGGGTTAGTCAGCCCCAGCATTTT. This encodes CASSSSPRTGAAWVSQPQHF.

This clone was counted a few times. One end of the junction does not line up with germline, which may come from a read error. The chain uses TRBV7-7 and TRBJ2-2; possible D gene TRBD1, 6 bases. The CDR3 loop spans 13 amino acids. Germline V lookup: CDR1 SSHAT, CDR2 FNYEAQ (reference sequence). The CDR3 DNA sequence: TGTGCTAGCAGCCGGGACATCACCGGGGAGCTGTTTTTT. Translating gives CASSRDITGELFF.

This chain uses TRBV27 with TRBJ1-5; D may be TRBD1 (5 bases). With 6 bases removed from V and 6 bases from J, the gap between germline ends came to 15 bases. This CDR3 comprises 14 residues. Germline assignment: CDR1 MNHEY and CDR2 SMNVEV (reference sequence). The CDR3 nucleotides are TGTGCCAGCAGGTCTACAGGATCGGGTCAGCCCCAGCATTTT. Its translation: CASRSTGSGQPQHF.

This chain connects TRBV27 to TRBJ2-3; D uncertain. With 3 bases removed from V and 5 bases from J, the gap between germline ends came to 9 bases. This CDR3 is built from 13 residues. Germline CDR1 and CDR2: MNHEY and SMNVEV (reference sequence). The DNA of the CDR3 is TGTGCCAGCAGTTTCCTTAACAAAGATACGCAGTATTTT. It translates to CASSFLNKDTQYF.

The V call is TRBV11-2, the J call TRBJ2-1; no clear D gene. V was trimmed by 1 base and J by 2 bases, leaving 15 bases between them. Germline V gene sequence: CDR1 SGHAT, CDR2 FQNNGV. This CDR3 has 17 amino acids. The CDR3: CASSLGPALLPYNEQFF. As DNA, the CDR3 is TGTGCCAGCAGCTTAGGCCCCGCCCTCCTACCCTACAATGAGCAGTTCTTC.

The sample holds a few counts of this clone. V usage is TRBV5-1 and J usage is TRBJ2-7; 10 bases are shared with TRBD1. This CDR3 is 17 amino acids long. Germline V CDR1 and CDR2: SGHRS, YFSETQ. The J segment lost 5 bases and the V segment lost 2 bases, leaving 13 bases of the junction unmatched. In nucleotides, the CDR3 is TGCGCCAGCAGCTTTCCTCGGACAGGGGGTCGGTTGGACGAGCAGTACTTC. It yields the protein CASSFPRTGGRLDEQYF.

The chain joins TRBV5-5 to TRBJ1-1; TRBD1 matches 11 bases. The length of the CDR3 is 13 residues. Germline CDR1 and CDR2: SGHKS and YYEKEE (reference sequence). Trimming cost V 4 bases and J 7 bases; bases outside gene matches: 3. CDR3 DNA: TGTGCCAGCAGCGCCGGGACAGGGGGTGAAGCTTTCTTT. This codes for CASSAGTGGEAFF.

V usage is TRBV20-1 and J usage is TRBJ2-3; perhaps TRBD2 as D (5 bases). Germline V gives CDR1 DFQATT, CDR2 SNEGSKA (reference sequence). This CDR3 contains 11 residues. The CDR3 sequence is CRSDLEEAQYF. Here the CDR3 DNA reads TGCAGGTCCGACCTCGAGGAGGCGCAGTATTTT.

This clone was counted a single time. The V call is TRBV12-3 or TRBV12-4, the J call TRBJ2-7, with 9 bases lining up with TRBD1. The CDR3 runs to 13 residues. With V trimmed by 6 bases and J by 6 bases, 6 bases remained unmatched. The CDR3 loop is CASRHWTGVEQYF. In DNA form, the CDR3 reads TGTGCCAGCAGACACTGGACAGGGGTCGAGCAGTACTTC.

The gene calls are TRBV18 and TRBJ1-2, with TRBD1 identical over 10 bases. CDR3 length: 14 amino acids. The germline V gene has CDR1 KGHSH and CDR2 LQKENI. With V trimmed by 3 bases and J by 6 bases, 4 bases remained unmatched. CDR3 sequence: CASSPGQGLDGYTF. DNA of the CDR3: TGTGCCAGCTCACCGGGACAGGGGTTGGATGGCTACACCTTC.

This chain joins TRBV2 and TRBJ2-5; 9 bases line up with TRBD1. V gave up 5 bases and J gave up 4 bases; unmatched junction bases: 5. This CDR3 contains 14 residues. Germline assignment: CDR1 SNHLY and CDR2 FYNNEI. In nucleotides, the CDR3 is TGTGCCAGCAGTACTGACAGGGGGAGAGAGACCCAGTACTTC. This encodes CASSTDRGRETQYF.

The chain is built from TRBV6-5 and TRBJ2-5; TRBD1 matches 8 bases. The germline V gene has CDR1 MNHEY and CDR2 SVGAGI. V lost 11 bases to trimming and J lost 4 bases; unmatched junction nucleotides: 6. The CDR3 spans 12 residues. CDR3 sequence (DNA): TGTGCCGGTGGGACAGGAACAGAGACCCAGTACTTC. Protein product: CAGGTGTETQYF.

The chain recombines TRBV7-9 with TRBJ1-6; D unclear. This CDR3 has 19 amino acids. V shed 5 bases and J shed 0 bases, with 20 bases lying between them. CDR1 and CDR2 (germline): SEHNR, FQNEAQ (reference sequence). DNA for the CDR3: TGTGCCAGCAGCCAGATGCGGGGTCCCTCCAACTCCTATAATTCACCCCTCCACTTT. Amino acid sequence: CASSQMRGPSNSYNSPLHF.

This clone has a handful of counts. The V gene is TRBV9, the J gene TRBJ1-3; TRBD1 aligns across 11 bases. This CDR3 has 18 residues. Germline loops: CDR1 SGDLS, CDR2 YYNGEE. V was clipped by 3 bases and J by 2 bases; unmatched bases: 10. The CDR3 nucleotides are TGTGCCAGCAGCGGAAGATTAGGACAGGGGGCGGCTGGAAACACCATATATTTT. Protein: CASSGRLGQGAAGNTIYF. Together with reference TRBV9 and TRBJ1-3, the CDR3 gives the full variable domain: DSGVTQTPKHLITATGQRVTLRCSPRSGDLSVYWYQQSLDQGLQFLIQYYNGEERAKGNILERFSAQQFPDLHSELNLSSLELGDSALYFCASSGRLGQGAAGNTIYFGEGSWLTVV.

The chain carries TRBV18 and TRBJ1-2; TRBD1 agrees at 8 bases. Germline V lookup: CDR1 KGHSH, CDR2 LQKENI. There are 13 residues in the CDR3. After removal of 2 bases from V and 8 bases from J, the junction contained 4 bases not matched to a gene. The CDR3 coding sequence is TGTGCCAGCTCACCAGACAGGGGACAAGGCTACACCTTC. Its protein is CASSPDRGQGYTF.

This chain uses TRBV5-6 with TRBJ2-7; 7 nucleotides line up with TRBD2. This CDR3 has 14 residues. V lost 7 bases and J lost 6; bases outside the gene matches: 13. From germline, CDR1 is SGHDT and CDR2 YYEEEE. CDR3 region: CASAGIGGSREQYF. CDR3 coding DNA: TGTGCCAGCGCGGGGATTGGCGGGAGTCGCGAGCAGTACTTC.

CDR3 coding DNA: TGTGCCAGCAGGAGGGACAGATTCTACAATGAGCAGTTCTTC. It specifies CASRRDRFYNEQFF. The chain couples TRBV2 to TRBJ2-1; 7 positions agree with TRBD1. Trimming took 6 bases from V and 3 from J; bases not matched to a gene: 5. Germline CDR1 and CDR2: SNHLY and FYNNEI. The CDR3 has 14 residues.

This clone was counted at least ten times. Here the CDR3 DNA reads TGTGCCTGGAGTCCTAACAGGGACTATGGCTACACCTTC. Translation: CAWSPNRDYGYTF. This chain uses TRBV30 with TRBJ1-2; perhaps TRBD1 as D (6 bases). The CDR3 has 13 residues. Trimming cost V 2 bases and J 3 bases, with 10 bases left between them. Germline loops: CDR1 GTSNPN, CDR2 SVGIG (reference sequence).

This chain links TRBV5-4 with TRBJ1-2; D remains unclear. The V and J ends lost 1 base and 6 bases respectively, with 16 bases between them. CDR1 SGHNT and CDR2 YYREEE come from the germline V gene (reference sequence). The CDR3 totals 15 residues. CDR3 sequence (DNA): TGTGCCAGCAGCTTGCGTCCGGGAGGGAGCGATGGCTACACCTTC. Translation gives CASSLRPGGSDGYTF.

The chain joins TRBV20-1 to TRBJ1-2, with a tentative D call TRBD1 (5 bases). Germline lookup yields CDR1 DFQATT and CDR2 SNEGSKA (reference sequence). V was pared by 7 bases and J by 6 bases, with 9 bases between. The CDR3 totals 10 residues. CDR3 bases: TGCAGTGGGTGGGGGGATGGCTACACCTTC. Translation gives CSGWGDGYTF.